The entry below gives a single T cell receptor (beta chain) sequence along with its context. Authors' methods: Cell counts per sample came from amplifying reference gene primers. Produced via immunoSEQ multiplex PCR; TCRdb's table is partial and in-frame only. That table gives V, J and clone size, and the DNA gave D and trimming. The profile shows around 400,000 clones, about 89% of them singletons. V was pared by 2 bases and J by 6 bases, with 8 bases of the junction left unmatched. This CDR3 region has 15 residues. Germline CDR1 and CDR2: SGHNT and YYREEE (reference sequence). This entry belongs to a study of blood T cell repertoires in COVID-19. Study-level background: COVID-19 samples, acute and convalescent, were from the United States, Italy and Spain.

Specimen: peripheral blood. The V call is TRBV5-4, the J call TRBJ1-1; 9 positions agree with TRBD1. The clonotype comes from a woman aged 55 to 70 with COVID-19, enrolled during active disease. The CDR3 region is CASSLLQGAGAEAFF. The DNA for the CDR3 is TGTGCCAGCAGCTTACTACAGGGGGCGGGCGCTGAAGCTTTCTTT.